Below, 22 T cell receptor beta chains from the same sample are listed, as sequenced in a study of blood T cell repertoires in COVID-19. Method: immunoSEQ multiplex PCR; TCRdb's copy keeps in-frame clones and lacks some. The data show 150,000 to 200,000 clones, nearly 90% seen once. Input material: peripheral blood. The receptor source for this set is a man between 60 and 75 years old with active or convalescent COVID-19.

The chain employs TRBV7-7 and TRBJ2-2; 7 bases are shared with TRBD1. Losses at the gene ends were 5 bases for V and 7 bases for J; bases not matched to a gene: 4. The CDR3 runs 13 residues. Germline V gene data show CDR1 as SSHAT and CDR2 as FNYEAQ (reference sequence). In DNA, the CDR3 is TGTGCCAGCAGCCTGACAGGGATCGGGGAGCTGTTTTTT. Protein product: CASSLTGIGELFF.

The chain combines TRBV5-4 with TRBJ2-5; 10 bases match TRBD2. Germline loops: CDR1 SGHNT, CDR2 YYREEE (reference sequence). This CDR3 has 14 residues. J lost 5 bases, V lost 3 bases, and 4 bases had no gene match. Here the CDR3 reads CASSSGLAAETQYF. CDR3 nucleotide sequence: TGTGCCAGCAGCTCCGGACTAGCGGCCGAGACCCAGTACTTC.

This chain links TRBV3-1 (or the pseudogene TRBV3-2) with TRBJ2-3, with TRBD2 matching over 11 bases. The J segment lost 5 bases and the V segment lost 4 bases, leaving 2 bases of the junction unmatched. This CDR3 is built from 14 residues. CDR1 and CDR2 from the germline V gene are LGHDT and YNNKEL (reference sequence). The CDR3 nucleotides read TGTGCCAGCAGCCTAGCGGGGGGGGGAGATACGCAGTATTTT. Protein product: CASSLAGGGDTQYF.

This chain links TRBV6-5 with TRBJ2-5, with D possibly matching TRBD2 (7 bases). Germline lookup yields CDR1 MNHEY and CDR2 SVGAGI. This CDR3 comprises 15 residues. V dropped 4 bases and J dropped 3 bases, with 15 bases sitting between them. In DNA, the CDR3 is TGTGCCAGCAGTTCTTTCGGCGGGGGCAAAGAGACCCAGTACTTC. Protein sequence: CASSSFGGGKETQYF.

V gene TRBV19 combines with J gene TRBJ2-3; 12 bases are a match to TRBD2. The CDR3 consists of 16 residues. Germline CDR1 is LNHDA and CDR2 is SQIVND (reference sequence). V shed 6 bases, J shed 0 bases, and the junction held 4 bases outside the gene matches. Here the CDR3 DNA reads TGTGCCAGTAGCAGGACTAGCGGGGTTAGCACAGATACGCAGTATTTT. Encoded protein: CASSRTSGVSTDTQYF.

The chain carries TRBV12-3 or TRBV12-4 and TRBJ1-2; possibly TRBD1 for D (5 bases). The CDR3 length is 13 residues. The V end lost 7 bases, the J end lost 7 bases, and 16 bases lay between the germline ends. Here the CDR3 reads CASNSQGIGGYTF. For the CDR3, the DNA is TGTGCCAGCAATTCCCAGGGCATCGGTGGCTACACCTTC.

The chain links TRBV29-1 to TRBJ1-2, with 8 positions matching TRBD1. Germline CDR1 is SQVTM and CDR2 is ANQGSEA. This CDR3 spans 13 amino acids. Trimming took 4 bases from V and 7 from J; bases not matched to a gene: 8. This CDR3 reads CSVVRDRGFGYTF. In nucleotides, the CDR3 is TGCAGCGTTGTTAGAGACAGGGGATTTGGCTACACCTTC.

This sequence joins TRBV4-1 and TRBJ2-3; 9 bases fit TRBD2. V was pared by 1 base and J by 2 bases, with 13 bases of the junction left unmatched. There are 19 residues in the CDR3. From germline, CDR1 is MGHRA and CDR2 YSYEKL. CDR3 amino acids: CASSQAVAGAARFTDTQYF. For the CDR3, the DNA is TGCGCCAGCAGCCAAGCAGTAGCGGGGGCCGCACGATTCACAGATACGCAGTATTTT.

This chain connects TRBV7-3 to TRBJ2-1, with TRBD2 matching 15 bases. After removal of 5 bases from V and 9 bases from J, the junction contained 5 bases not matched to a gene. The CDR3 is made up of 15 amino acids. Germline V gene lookup returns CDR1 SGHTA and CDR2 FQGTGA. CDR3: CASSRTSGGAGEQFF. CDR3 bases: TGTGCCAGCAGCCGGACTAGCGGGGGGGCCGGTGAGCAGTTCTTC. Combining the CDR3 with reference TRBV7-3 and TRBJ2-1 gives the whole variable domain GAGVSQTPSNKVTEKGKYVELRCDPISGHTALYWYRQSLGQGPEFLIYFQGTGAADDSGLPNDRFFAVRPEGSVSTLKIQRTERGDSAVYLCASSRTSGGAGEQFFGPGTRLTVL.

This chain joins TRBV6-6 and TRBJ2-2; a weak D match, TRBD1 (6 bases). Trimming took off 5 bases at V and 3 bases at J, with 22 bases between the two ends. Germline V gene lookup returns CDR1 MNHNY and CDR2 SVGAGI (reference sequence). This CDR3 has 18 residues. CDR3 residues: CASSLRTGTPVDTGELFF. CDR3 bases: TGTGCCAGCAGTCTTAGAACCGGGACACCTGTAGACACCGGGGAGCTGTTTTTT.

This chain uses TRBV6-5 with TRBJ1-2, with TRBD1 identical over 9 bases. V shed 4 bases, J shed 7 bases, and the junction held 7 bases outside the gene matches. The germline CDR1 and CDR2 sequences are MNHEY and SVGAGI. CDR3 length: 14 amino acids. The CDR3 is CASSLSRDRVGYTF. The CDR3 DNA sequence: TGTGCCAGCAGTTTATCCCGGGACAGGGTTGGCTACACCTTC.

This chain uses TRBV5-1 with TRBJ2-7; 10 bases line up with TRBD1. The CDR3 has 15 residues. Trimming took 5 bases from V and 2 from J; bases not matched to a gene: 7. Germline loops: CDR1 SGHRS, CDR2 YFSETQ. The CDR3 protein is CASSRTGGVTYEQYF. The CDR3 DNA reads TGCGCCAGCAGTCGGACAGGGGGGGTGACCTACGAGCAGTACTTC.

This clone was seen only once. V gene TRBV15 combines with J gene TRBJ1-2; tentatively, D is TRBD1 (6 bases). This CDR3 has 13 amino acids. Trimming left V 11 bases short and J 5 bases short, with 18 bases between. Germline V gene data show CDR1 as LNHNV and CDR2 as YYDKDF (reference sequence). The CDR3 sequence is CAASTGPGYGYTF. CDR3 in DNA: TGTGCCGCCTCGACAGGCCCGGGATATGGCTACACCTTC.

This clone was recorded a few times. Other nucleotide sequences from this sample produce the same CDR3. DNA of the CDR3: TGTGCCACCAGCAGGGAGACAGGGGGCTCCTACGAGCAGTACTTC. It specifies CATSRETGGSYEQYF. The chain couples TRBV15 to TRBJ2-7; 9 bases are shared with TRBD1. V shed 3 bases and J 0 bases; nucleotides not matched to a gene: 3. The CDR3 contains 15 residues. Germline CDR1 is LNHNV and CDR2 is YYDKDF (reference sequence).

J is TRBJ2-7 and V is TRBV12-5; D not resolved. The CDR3 runs to 14 residues. Per the germline V gene, CDR1 is LGHNT and CDR2 is FRNRAP. Deletions cut 6 bases from V and 3 bases from J, with 15 bases between. CDR3 sequence (DNA): TGTGCTAGTGGGGGCAGCCGAACCTACTACGAGCAGTACTTC. Its protein product is CASGGSRTYYEQYF.

This clone showed up just a few times. The J gene is TRBJ2-5, the V gene TRBV3-1 (or the pseudogene TRBV3-2); D possibly corresponds to TRBD2 (6 bases). CDR3 length: 17 residues. V lost 0 bases to trimming and J lost 2 bases, with 16 bases between them. Germline V gene data show CDR1 as LGHDT and CDR2 as YNNKEL (reference sequence). This chain's CDR3 is CASSQEIRFSGQETQYF. The CDR3 DNA reads TGTGCCAGCAGCCAAGAAATTAGGTTTAGCGGACAAGAGACCCAGTACTTC.

The chain combines TRBV28 with TRBJ2-7; a weak D match, TRBD1 (6 bases). Trimming cost V 6 bases and J 10 bases, with 19 bases left between them. The CDR3 spans 13 residues. CDR1 and CDR2 from the germline V gene are MDHEN and SYDVKM. CDR3 nucleotides: TGTGCCAGCAGGACTTCGGGCAGGGGTGATCAGTACTTC. This gives the protein CASRTSGRGDQYF.

The genes are TRBV18 and TRBJ1-5; 11 nucleotides align to TRBD1. The CDR3 is 18 residues long. Germline trimming cut 0 bases from V and 6 bases from J; bases unmatched to any gene: 10. CDR1 and CDR2 (germline): KGHSH, LQKENI. The CDR3 coding sequence is TGTGCCAGCTCACCACCGAGGGGACAGGGGGTGATCGGTCAGCCCCAGCATTTT. Encoded protein: CASSPPRGQGVIGQPQHF.

The J gene is TRBJ1-3, the V gene TRBV5-1, with 8 bases matching TRBD1. Germline CDR1 is SGHRS and CDR2 is YFSETQ. The CDR3 extends over 17 amino acids. Unmatched junction bases numbered 9, after V lost 4 bases and J lost 0 bases. CDR3 in amino acids: CASSQRGQGYSGNTIYF. CDR3 sequence (DNA): TGCGCCAGCAGCCAGAGAGGACAGGGATACTCTGGAAACACCATATATTTT.

This clone was picked up a small number of times. V gene TRBV7-2 combines with J gene TRBJ2-5; TRBD2 is a possible D gene (6 bases). V lost 5 bases and J lost 0, with 13 bases in between. CDR3 length: 15 residues. The germline V gene has CDR1 SGHTA and CDR2 FQGNSA. The CDR3 is CASSPRGGNQETQYF. In nucleotides, the CDR3 is TGTGCCAGCAGCCCCCGTGGGGGGAACCAAGAGACCCAGTACTTC.

V gene TRBV18 combines with J gene TRBJ2-1; D remains unclear. Germline CDR1 and CDR2: KGHSH and LQKENI. Trimming stripped 2 bases from V and 8 bases from J, with 10 bases between. The CDR3 sequence is 13 residues long. CDR3 amino acids: CASSPSGGHEQFF. DNA of the CDR3: TGTGCCAGCTCACCATCGGGTGGTCATGAGCAGTTCTTC.

The rearrangement joins TRBV30 to TRBJ2-1; 8 bases are shared with TRBD2. The germline gives CDR1 GTSNPN, CDR2 SVGIG (reference sequence). This CDR3 is built from 15 residues. Germline trimming cut 0 bases from V and 4 bases from J; bases unmatched to any gene: 5. CDR3 amino acids: CAWSVPGGGYNEQFF. The CDR3, as DNA: TGTGCCTGGAGTGTACCGGGAGGGGGGTACAATGAGCAGTTCTTC.